The 8 T cell receptor beta chains below were found in one sample sequenced in a study of CD8 T cells in ankylosing spondylitis. Study-level results: Characteristic, it appeared, of ankylosing spondylitis blood was a TCR beta motif of fewer than 10 highly homologous variants.

These receptors are not linked to any known antigen. From the 5' RACE reads, TCRdb called clonotypes with MiXCR, one entry per CDR3 protein. Of some 85,000 distinct CDR3 sequences detected, about 8.1% appear once; the ten largest clones hold under 35%. The sequencing sample was made of blood, either unsorted or a sorted T cell fraction (not recorded which). These TCRs come from a male donor with ankylosing spondylitis.

This clonotype was counted a few times. This rearrangement joins TRBV20-1 to TRBJ2-1; D call uncertain. With 6 bases removed from V and 5 bases from J, the gap between germline ends came to 14 bases. Per the germline V gene, CDR1 is DFQATT and CDR2 is SNEGSKA (reference sequence). The CDR3 contains 13 residues. The CDR3 DNA reads TGCAGTGCCTCTTCCGACCGGCACAATGAGCAGTTCTTC. Its protein is CSASSDRHNEQFF.

The chain joins TRBV27 to TRBJ2-1; D is unresolved. The ends were cut back, 7 bases at V and 0 bases at J, with 4 bases in the middle. The V gene's germline CDR1 is MNHEY and CDR2 SMNVEV (reference sequence). The CDR3 runs to 12 residues. Written as DNA, the CDR3 is TGTGCCAGCACCGGCTCCTACAATGAGCAGTTCTTC. The encoded protein is CASTGSYNEQFF.

This clonotype was counted a few times. The V call is TRBV6-1, the J call TRBJ1-1; D unresolved. Per germline, CDR1 MNHNS and CDR2 SASEGT. CDR3 length: 13 residues. Deletions cut 1 base from V and 5 bases from J, with 8 bases between. The CDR3 sequence is CASSEGLGTEAFF. The CDR3 nucleotides read TGTGCCAGCAGTGAAGGCCTGGGGACTGAAGCTTTCTTT.

This clonotype was counted at least ten times. The chain combines TRBV2 with TRBJ1-2, with D perhaps TRBD1 (6 bases). The CDR3 runs to 16 residues. With 0 bases removed from V and 3 bases from J, the gap between germline ends came to 14 bases. In germline, CDR1 is SNHLY, CDR2 FYNNEI. Written as DNA, the CDR3 is TGTGCCAGCAGTGAAGCGGGCGGGGGCGCCTACTATGGCTACACCTTC. Translation: CASSEAGGGAYYGYTF.

This clonotype was found many times. The genes are TRBV7-9 and TRBJ2-7, with TRBD1 identical over 8 bases. CDR1 and CDR2 (germline): SEHNR, FQNEAQ (reference sequence). Trimming cost V 5 bases and J 6 bases; bases outside gene matches: 9. The CDR3 is 14 amino acids. The CDR3 nucleotides are TGTGCCAGCAGCCTGGACAGGGTCGAGTTCGAGCAGTACTTC. This codes for CASSLDRVEFEQYF. Complete variable domain (other parts from reference TRBV7-9 and TRBJ2-7): DTGVSQNPRHKITKRGQNVTFRCDPISEHNRLYWYRQTLGQGPEFLTYFQNEAQLEKSRLLSDRFSAERPKGSFSTLEIQRTEQGDSAMYLCASSLDRVEFEQYFGPGTRLTVT.

This clonotype was observed a handful of times. This chain connects TRBV2 to TRBJ1-1; possibly TRBD1 for D (5 bases). V was trimmed by 3 bases and J by 4 bases, leaving 9 bases between them. This CDR3 has 13 amino acids. Germline V gene sequence: CDR1 SNHLY, CDR2 FYNNEI. This CDR3 is CASSDRVGTEAFF. CDR3 nucleotide sequence: TGTGCCAGCAGTGACAGGGTGGGCACTGAAGCTTTCTTT.

This clonotype showed up just a few times. V gene TRBV20-1 combines with J gene TRBJ2-1; 7 bases fit TRBD2. CDR1 and CDR2 (germline): DFQATT, SNEGSKA (reference sequence). CDR3 length: 16 amino acids. J was trimmed by 2 bases and V by 1 base; bases with no gene match: 8. This CDR3 reads CSARGDLAEAYNEQFF. The CDR3 DNA reads TGCAGTGCTAGAGGGGACCTAGCGGAAGCCTACAATGAGCAGTTCTTC.

The rearrangement links TRBV19 to TRBJ2-2; D tentatively reads TRBD1 or TRBD2 (6 bases each). The germline V gene encodes CDR1 LNHDA and CDR2 SQIVND (reference sequence). The germline V and J ends were trimmed by 8 bases and 6 bases, with 10 bases remaining between them. This CDR3 comprises 12 residues. The CDR3 loop reads CASLRGAGELFF. DNA for the CDR3: TGTGCCAGTTTAAGGGGGGCCGGGGAGCTGTTTTTT. Complete variable domain (other parts from reference TRBV19 and TRBJ2-2): DGGITQSPKYLFRKEGQNVTLSCEQNLNHDAMYWYRQDPGQGLRLIYYSQIVNDFQKGDIAEGYSVSREKKESFPLTVTSAQKNPTAFYLCASLRGAGELFFGEGSRLTVL.